Following are 8 T cell receptor beta chains from one sample sequenced in a study of early T cells in non-severe SARS-CoV-2 infection. TCRdb passed the 5' RACE reads through MiXCR, listing each CDR3 protein once. Here the sample spans 30,000 to 40,000 distinct CDR3 sequences, approximately 5.1% being singletons. The sample was whole blood, taken at baseline. The receptor source for this set is an adult who was a healthcare worker with PCR-confirmed SARS-CoV-2 infection or an uninfected control (not recorded which).

This clonotype was seen many times. The gene calls are TRBV29-1 and TRBJ2-1; 10 bases line up with TRBD2. The J segment lost 0 bases and the V segment lost 8 bases, leaving 7 bases of the junction unmatched. Germline-derived CDR1 and CDR2 are SQVTM and ANQGSEA. The CDR3 is 15 residues long. The CDR3 coding sequence is TGCAGCACCAATAGCGGGGGGAGCTCCTACAATGAGCAGTTCTTC. Its protein is CSTNSGGSSYNEQFF.

The V gene is TRBV20-1, the J gene TRBJ2-1; 13 bases align to TRBD2. Germline lookup yields CDR1 DFQATT and CDR2 SNEGSKA (reference sequence). This CDR3 has 15 amino acids. The ends lost 2 bases at V and 8 bases at J; junction bases unmatched: 6. The CDR3 bases are TGCAGTGCTAGATCGGGGACTAGCGGGAACGATGAGCAGTTCTTC. Protein: CSARSGTSGNDEQFF.

This clonotype was picked up many times. It may be a read error: a sequence one base away is much more abundant. This chain uses TRBV10-2 with TRBJ1-5, with a weak D call TRBD1 (6 bases). The CDR3 extends over 15 amino acids. Germline CDR1 is WSHSY and CDR2 is SAAADI. The CDR3 region is CASSESGVSNQSQHF. CDR3 bases: TGCGCCAGCAGTGAATCAGGGGTAAGCAATCAGTCCCAGCATTTT.

The chain combines TRBV11-2 with TRBJ1-1; perhaps TRBD1 as D (6 bases). Trimming stripped 0 bases from V and 1 base from J, with 15 bases between. Germline values: CDR1 SGHAT, CDR2 FQNNGV. CDR3 length: 17 amino acids. The CDR3 nucleotides are TGTGCCAGCAGCTTAGATCGGTGGACAGCCTGGAACACTGAAGCTTTCTTT. It is translated as CASSLDRWTAWNTEAFF.

The sample holds many counts of this clonotype. The chain combines TRBV5-5 with TRBJ2-7, with D possibly TRBD2 on 5 matching bases. Trimming took off 7 bases at V and 7 bases at J, with 15 bases between the two ends. The germline V gene encodes CDR1 SGHKS and CDR2 YYEKEE (reference sequence). The CDR3 contains 12 residues. For the CDR3, the DNA is TGTGCCAGCCTGACGAGAGGGAAGGAGCAGTACTTC. Its protein product is CASLTRGKEQYF.

This clonotype occurred many times. The V and J genes are TRBV4-1 and TRBJ2-1; the D gene is possibly TRBD2 (6 bases). The length of the CDR3 is 16 residues. Germline CDR1 MGHRA, CDR2 YSYEKL. Trimming stripped 0 bases from V and 0 bases from J, with 9 bases between. CDR3 residues: CASSQDGGSSYNEQFF. CDR3 coding DNA: TGCGCCAGCAGCCAAGATGGAGGGAGCTCCTACAATGAGCAGTTCTTC.

This clonotype was detected ten times or more. J is TRBJ2-3 and V is TRBV7-3; 7 bases map to TRBD2. CDR1 and CDR2 (germline): SGHTA, FQGTGA. The CDR3 totals 15 residues. Losses at the gene ends were 5 bases for V and 2 bases for J; bases not matched to a gene: 7. The CDR3 DNA is TGTGCCAGCAGCACAACCGGGACTAACACAGATACGCAGTATTTT. It yields the protein CASSTTGTNTDTQYF.

This clonotype was counted many times. The chain is built from TRBV2 and TRBJ1-4; possible D gene TRBD1, 5 bases. V was cut by 7 bases and J by 0 bases, with 12 bases left in between. This CDR3 is 15 amino acids long. CDR1 and CDR2 from the germline V gene are SNHLY and FYNNEI. The CDR3 reads CASTLEQATNEKLFF. CDR3 bases: TGTGCCAGCACTTTGGAACAGGCAACTAATGAAAAACTGTTTTTT.